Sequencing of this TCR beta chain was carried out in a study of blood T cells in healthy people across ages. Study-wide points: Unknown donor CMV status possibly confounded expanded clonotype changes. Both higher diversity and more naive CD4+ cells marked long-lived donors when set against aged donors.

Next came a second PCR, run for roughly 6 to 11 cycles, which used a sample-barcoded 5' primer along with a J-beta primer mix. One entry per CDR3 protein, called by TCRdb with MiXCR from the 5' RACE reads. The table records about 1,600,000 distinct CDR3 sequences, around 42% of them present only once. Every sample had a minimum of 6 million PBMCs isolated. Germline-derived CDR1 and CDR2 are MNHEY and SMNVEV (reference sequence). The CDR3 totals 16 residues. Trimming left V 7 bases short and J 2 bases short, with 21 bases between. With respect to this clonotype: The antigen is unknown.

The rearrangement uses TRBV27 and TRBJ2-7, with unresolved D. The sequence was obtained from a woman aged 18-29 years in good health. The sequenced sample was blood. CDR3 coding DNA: TGTGCCAGCAAAGGGCCCCCGAGCTCCAGTCCCTACGAGCAGTACTTC. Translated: CASKGPPSSSPYEQYF.